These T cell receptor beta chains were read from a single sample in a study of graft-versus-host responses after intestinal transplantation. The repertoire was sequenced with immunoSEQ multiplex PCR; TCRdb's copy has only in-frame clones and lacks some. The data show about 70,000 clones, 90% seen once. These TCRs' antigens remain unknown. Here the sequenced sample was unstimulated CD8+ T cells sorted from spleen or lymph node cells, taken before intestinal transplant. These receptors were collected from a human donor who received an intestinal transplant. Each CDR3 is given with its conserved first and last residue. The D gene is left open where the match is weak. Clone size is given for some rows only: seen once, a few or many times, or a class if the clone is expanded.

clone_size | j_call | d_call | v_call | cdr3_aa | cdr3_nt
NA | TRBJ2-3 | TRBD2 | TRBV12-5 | CASGLSSGRTDTQYF | TGTGCTAGTGGTTTGTCTAGCGGTCGCACAGATACGCAGTATTTT
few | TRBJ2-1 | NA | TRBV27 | CASSWDTGSYNEQFF | TGTGCCAGCAGTTGGGACACGGGCTCCTACAATGAGCAGTTCTTC
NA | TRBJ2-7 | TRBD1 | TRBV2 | CASAPGTGVHPEQYF | TGTGCCAGCGCGCCGGGGACAGGGGTTCATCCCGAGCAGTACTTC
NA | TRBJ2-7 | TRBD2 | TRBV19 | CASSLGLAGEQYF | TGTGCCAGTAGTTTGGGACTAGCGGGCGAGCAGTACTTC
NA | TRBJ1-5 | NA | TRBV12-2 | CASRRRQGGYSNQPQHF | TGTGCAAGTCGCCGCAGACAGGGGGGCTATAGCAATCAGCCCCAGCATTTT
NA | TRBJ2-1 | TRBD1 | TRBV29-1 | CSASGQGEYNEQFF | TGCAGCGCTTCGGGACAGGGGGAATACAATGAGCAGTTCTTC
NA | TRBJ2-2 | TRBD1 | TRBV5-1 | CASSLGGQGSSGELFF | TGCGCCAGCAGCTTGGGGGGACAGGGCTCCTCCGGGGAGCTGTTTTTT
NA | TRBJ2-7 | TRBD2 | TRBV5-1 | CASSPTSGGSYEQYF | TGCGCCAGCAGCCCTACTAGCGGGGGGTCCTACGAGCAGTACTTC
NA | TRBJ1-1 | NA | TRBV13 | CASSLGLNTEAFF | TGTGCCAGCAGCTTGGGGCTGAACACTGAAGCTTTCTTT
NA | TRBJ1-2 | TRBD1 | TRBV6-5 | CASSATGTGNGYTF | TGTGCCAGCAGTGCCACCGGGACAGGGAACGGCTACACCTTC
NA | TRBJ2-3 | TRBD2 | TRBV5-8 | CASSLRTSETDTQYF | TGTGCCAGCAGCCTCCGGACTAGCGAGACAGATACGCAGTATTTT
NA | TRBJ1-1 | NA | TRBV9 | CASNGGVGPEAFF | TGTGCCAGCAATGGCGGGGTTGGCCCTGAAGCTTTCTTT
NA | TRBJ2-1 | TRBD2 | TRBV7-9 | CASSLGTSGGNPYNEQFF | TGTGCCAGCAGCTTAGGGACTAGCGGGGGGAATCCCTACAATGAGCAGTTCTTC
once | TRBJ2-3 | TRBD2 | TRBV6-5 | CASSYTSGGADTQYF | TGTGCCAGCAGTTACACAAGCGGGGGGGCAGATACGCAGTATTTT
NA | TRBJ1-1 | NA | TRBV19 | CASSIVLGRDGAFF | TGTGCCAGTAGTATTGTATTGGGGAGGGATGGAGCTTTCTTT
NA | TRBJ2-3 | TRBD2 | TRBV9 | CASSGGLAGGTQYF | TGTGCCAGCAGCGGGGGACTAGCGGGAGGTACGCAGTATTTT
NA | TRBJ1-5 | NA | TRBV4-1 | CASSHLQGLGQPQHF | TGCGCCAGCAGCCACTTACAGGGTTTAGGTCAGCCCCAGCATTTT
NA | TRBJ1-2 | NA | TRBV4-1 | CASSQGTQLVDYGYTF | TGCGCCAGCAGCCAAGGGACTCAATTGGTAGACTATGGCTACACCTTC
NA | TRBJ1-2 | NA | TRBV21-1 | CASSLHRGQNYGYTF | TGTGCCAGCAGCCTTCACAGGGGGCAAAACTATGGCTACACCTTC
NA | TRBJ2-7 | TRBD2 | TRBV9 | CASSKSGDAYEQYF | TGTGCCAGCAGTAAGAGCGGGGACGCCTACGAGCAGTACTTC
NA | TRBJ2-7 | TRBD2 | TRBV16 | CASSQEVGGGEQYF | TGTGCCAGCAGCCAGGAGGTGGGCGGGGGCGAGCAGTACTTC
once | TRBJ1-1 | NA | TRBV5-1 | CASSLVGGRLNTEAFF | TGCGCCAGCAGCCTAGTGGGGGGACGGCTGAACACTGAAGCTTTCTTT
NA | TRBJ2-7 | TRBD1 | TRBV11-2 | CASSPGTAYEQYF | TGTGCCAGCAGCCCCGGGACAGCCTACGAGCAGTACTTC
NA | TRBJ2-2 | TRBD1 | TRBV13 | CASSPDRDTGELFF | TGTGCCAGCAGCCCGGACAGGGACACCGGGGAGCTGTTTTTT
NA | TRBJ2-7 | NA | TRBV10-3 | CAISESYSGEQYF | TGTGCCATCAGTGAGTCGTACAGTGGCGAGCAGTACTTC
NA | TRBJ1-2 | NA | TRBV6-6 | CASSSTAGYGYTF | TGTGCCAGCTCATCCACAGCTGGCTATGGCTACACCTTC
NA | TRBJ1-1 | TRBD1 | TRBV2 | CASRDRGPNTEAFF | TGTGCCAGCAGGGACAGGGGACCGAACACTGAAGCTTTCTTT
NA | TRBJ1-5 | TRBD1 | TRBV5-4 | CASSFDGTGDQPQHF | TGTGCCAGCAGCTTTGACGGGACAGGGGATCAGCCCCAGCATTTT
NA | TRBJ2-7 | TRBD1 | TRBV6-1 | CASSGGTGATSF | TGTGCCAGCAGTGGGGGGACAGGGGCCACTTCCTTC
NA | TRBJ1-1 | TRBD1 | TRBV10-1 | CASSESWDRNTEAFF | TGCGCCAGCAGTGAGTCTTGGGACAGGAACACTGAAGCTTTCTTT
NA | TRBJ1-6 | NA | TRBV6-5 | CASRTGTPPLHF | TGTGCCAGCAGAACTGGGACTCCCCCCCTCCACTTT
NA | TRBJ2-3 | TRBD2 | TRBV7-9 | CASSTQGLAEGRYTQYF | TGTGCCAGCAGCACCCAGGGCCTAGCGGAAGGCCGATATACGCAGTATTTT
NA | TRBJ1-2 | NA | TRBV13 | CASSPPTGPLYGYTF | TGTGCCAGCAGCCCGCCCACAGGGCCCCTCTATGGCTACACCTTC
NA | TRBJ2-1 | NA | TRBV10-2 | CASRTPNEQFF | TGCGCCAGCAGGACTCCCAATGAGCAGTTCTTC
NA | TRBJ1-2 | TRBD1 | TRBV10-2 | CASRDRGNYGYTF | TGCGCCAGCAGGGACAGGGGGAACTATGGCTACACCTTC
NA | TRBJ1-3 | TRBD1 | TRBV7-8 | CASSTRDRPNTIYF | TGTGCCAGCAGCACCCGGGACAGGCCAAACACCATATATTTT
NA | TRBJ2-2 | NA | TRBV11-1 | CASSLGGDTGELFF | TGTGCCAGCAGCTTAGGAGGTGACACCGGGGAGCTGTTTTTT
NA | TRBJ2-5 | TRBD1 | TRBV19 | CARKPGQGAWETQYF | TGTGCCAGGAAGCCCGGACAGGGGGCTTGGGAGACCCAGTACTTC
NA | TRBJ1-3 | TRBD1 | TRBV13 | CASSPGTGVRDTIYF | TGTGCCAGCAGCCCCGGGACAGGGGTCCGCGACACCATATATTTT
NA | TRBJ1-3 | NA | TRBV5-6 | CASSWGDSSGNTIYF | TGTGCCAGCAGCTGGGGAGATAGCTCTGGAAACACCATATATTTT